This TCR beta chain stems from a study of OX40 agonist ivuxolimab in advanced cancers. As for the study more broadly: The costimulatory receptor OX40 (CD134) was targeted by ivuxolimab, a fully human IgG2 agonistic monoclonal antibody. Patients were allowed to have had prior anti-PD-1, anti-PD-L1 or anti-CTLA-4 therapy, and 40% to 45% of the dose-escalation patients had previously received checkpoint inhibitors. Partial responses were achieved by three dose-escalation patients, of whom one had hepatocellular carcinoma and two had cutaneous melanoma. Peripheral TCRbeta sequencing aimed to test whether ivuxolimab altered TCR sequence diversity and caused clonal T-cell expansion. Of the approximately 50 patients in dose escalation, 19 had hepatocellular carcinoma, around 15 had melanoma, 9 had renal cell carcinoma and 9 had head and neck cancer. Intravenous ivuxolimab was administered to patients every 2 weeks at six dose levels: 0.01, 0.1, 0.3, 1.5, 3 and 10 mg/kg. The paper covers the monotherapy dose-escalation part of the phase I ivuxolimab trial, which included N of about 50 patients. In the dose-escalation cohort, roughly four fifths of patients were male, and the mean age was about 55 years, with a range of 23 to 79.

Ends trimmed: V by 6 bases, J by 6 bases; bases unmatched to a gene: 5. Measured from the cysteine to the phenylalanine, the CDR3 is 13 residues long. CDR3 DNA only is kept here, 39 bases in frame from base 1. CDR1 and CDR2 are drawn from the germline V gene: SGHVS, FNYEAQ. Patients with a history of autoimmune disease or receiving systemic immunosuppression were excluded from the trial. Peripheral blood for TCR sequencing was drawn from every dose cohort at baseline, at cycle 4 day 1 and at cycle 7 day 1. The samples were taken from a phase I, first-in-human, multicenter, open-label dose-escalation trial of ivuxolimab. The trial enrolled adults with locally advanced or metastatic head and neck squamous cell, hepatocellular, melanoma or renal cell carcinoma. Before TCR sequencing, CD4+ T cells and CD8+ T cells were sorted from peripheral blood as separate populations. Regarding this clone: Its recognized antigen is unknown. No base quality information exists; no much larger clone differs at one position.

Overall study outcomes, separate from this receptor: Partial responders in the 0.1-3.0 mg/kg groups had among the lowest normalized peripheral clonal expansion, especially among CD8+ T cells. At doses of 0.1 to 3.0 mg/kg, clonal expansion of both CD4+ and CD8+ T cells in blood was seen between baseline and week 6. The antigen specificity of the peripheral T cells that underwent clonal expansion was not determined. After ivuxolimab, expanded clones were on average more numerous among CD8+ T cells than among CD4+ T cells. Low levels of normalized T-cell clonal expansion were also shown by some nonresponding patients.

For sequencing of the TCRbeta CDR3 region, genomic DNA was extracted from the sorted cells. The immunoSEQ Assay was used for sequencing of TCRbeta CDR3 regions. Drawn from immuneACCESS, this table holds only the in-frame rearrangements with V and J called that TCRdb kept. Clones are partly lost; checked studies trace under half to an unresolved V gene and leave the rest unexplained. The sample data list tens of thousands of clones, and about 92% of these were observed just once. The top ten clonotypes cover about 8.2% of the sample. Material: CD4+ or CD8+ T cells sorted from blood, obtained in a trial of the OX40 agonist ivuxolimab. Recombination joined TRBV7-6 with TRBJ2-7; TRBD1 fits 10 bases in the junction. The source of this sequence is an adult with an advanced solid tumor such as melanoma, head and neck, liver or kidney cancer. The DNA sequence follows: TGTGCCAGCAGTCCCGGGACAGGGGCCGAGCAGTACTTC. Its coded protein is CASSPGTGAEQYF.